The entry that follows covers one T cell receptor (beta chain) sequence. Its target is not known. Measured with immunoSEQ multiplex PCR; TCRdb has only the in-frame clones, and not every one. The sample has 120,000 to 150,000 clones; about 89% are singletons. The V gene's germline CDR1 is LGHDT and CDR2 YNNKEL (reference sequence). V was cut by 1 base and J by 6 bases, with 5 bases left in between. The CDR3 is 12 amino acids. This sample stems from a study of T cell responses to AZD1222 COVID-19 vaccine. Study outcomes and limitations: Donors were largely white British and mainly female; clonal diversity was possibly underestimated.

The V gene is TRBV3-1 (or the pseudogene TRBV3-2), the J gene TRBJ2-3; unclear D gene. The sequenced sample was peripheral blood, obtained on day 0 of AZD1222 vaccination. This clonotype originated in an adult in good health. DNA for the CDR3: TGTGCCAGCAGCCAAGGTCTCGATACGCAGTATTTT. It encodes CASSQGLDTQYF.